These T cell receptor beta chains were read from a single sample in a study of B cell selection in AIRE deficiency. The table came from immunoSEQ multiplex PCR; TCRdb's copy has only in-frame clones and leaves some out. In the table there are tens of thousands of clones, approximately 96% of which are singletons. Sample: conventional CD4+ T cells sorted from PBMCs. The receptors originated from a human donor with AIRE deficiency. Both conserved end residues are part of each CDR3. The order of the fields is V gene, J gene, clone size, D gene, CDR3 DNA, CDR3 protein. D genes are given only for firm matches. Size tells how often a clone was seen (once, few, many) or the class of an expanded clone, and some rows leave it out.

>TRBV27|TRBJ2-1|.|TRBD2
TGTGCCAGCAGTTCCCGACTAGCGGGAGTGGGCAATGAGCAGTTCTTC
CASSSRLAGVGNEQFF
>TRBV19|TRBJ1-5|.|.
TGTGCCAGTAGTATAGATCGGACCCGCAATCAGCCCCAGCATTTT
CASSIDRTRNQPQHF
>TRBV7-2|TRBJ2-5|.|.
TGTGCCAGCAGCTTAGTGCGCGTGGCGGTACAAGAGACCCAGTACTTC
CASSLVRVAVQETQYF
>TRBV21-1|TRBJ1-5|once|.
TGTGCCAGCTCCGCGGCTGCCGGGGGCCTTGCTGTTAATCAGCCCCAGCATTTT
CASSAAAGGLAVNQPQHF
>TRBV7-2|TRBJ2-1|.|TRBD2
TGTGCCAGCAGCCCCGGACTAGCTTCGGACAATGAGCAGTTCTTC
CASSPGLASDNEQFF
>TRBV5-8|TRBJ1-3|.|TRBD1
TGTGCCACCTCGACAGGGAAGGTTCCTGGAAACACCATATATTTT
CATSTGKVPGNTIYF
>TRBV5-5|TRBJ1-2|.|.
TGTGCCAGCAGCCAAGTAGGTGGATCCTTCTATGGCTACACCTTC
CASSQVGGSFYGYTF
>TRBV5-4|TRBJ2-3|.|.
TGTGCCAGCAGCTTCACCTCGCGCACAGATACGCAGTATTTT
CASSFTSRTDTQYF
>TRBV18|TRBJ2-6|.|.
TGTGCCAGCTCACCATCCGGGACTGGGGCCAACGTCCTGACTTTC
CASSPSGTGANVLTF
>TRBV5-1|TRBJ2-5|.|TRBD1
TGCGCCAGCAGCCTCAGGGGGCCGGAGGAGACCCAGTACTTC
CASSLRGPEETQYF
>TRBV11-2|TRBJ2-3|.|TRBD2
TGTGCCAGCAGTACGACGCCGGGACTAGTCACAGATACGCAGTATTTT
CASSTTPGLVTDTQYF
>TRBV4-1|TRBJ2-7|.|.
TGCGCCAGCAGCCAACTAGGAGGACGAAGCTACGAGCAGTACTTC
CASSQLGGRSYEQYF
>TRBV6-1|TRBJ1-1|.|.
TGTGCCAGCAGTGAACCCAGGAGTTCGGGGGGCGCTTTCTTT
CASSEPRSSGGAFF
>TRBV2|TRBJ1-4|.|.
TGTGCCAGCAGCGCGGACAGAACCACTAATGAAAAACTGTTTTTT
CASSADRTTNEKLFF
>TRBV6-5|TRBJ2-4|once|.
TGTGCCAGCAGTTACGCCACAGCGGGCAAAAACATTCAGTACTTC
CASSYATAGKNIQYF
>TRBV5-1|TRBJ1-1|.|.
TGCGCCAGCAGCTTGACCTCAGGGGTGGGAACTGAAGCTTTCTTT
CASSLTSGVGTEAFF
>TRBV9|TRBJ2-2|.|TRBD2
TGTGCCAGCAGCGTTTGGGCTAGCGGGGCCGGGGAGCTGTTTTTT
CASSVWASGAGELFF
>TRBV7-3|TRBJ1-6|.|TRBD1
TGTGCCAGCAGCAGAGGGACAGTTTCACCCCTCCACTTT
CASSRGTVSPLHF
>TRBV28|TRBJ2-2|once|.
TGTGCCAGCAGTTTAAGGCCCGGGGAGCTGTTTTTT
CASSLRPGELFF
>TRBV19|TRBJ2-7|.|.
TGTGCCAGTAGTATGAAGCCCGACTTAGCTTACGAGCAGTACTTC
CASSMKPDLAYEQYF
>TRBV5-1|TRBJ2-7|.|.
TGCGCCAGCAGCTTGGACTATATAGGGGACGAGCAGTACTTC
CASSLDYIGDEQYF
>TRBV6-6|TRBJ1-1|.|TRBD1
TGTGCCACCCGGGACAGGGGGACTGAAGCTTTCTTT
CATRDRGTEAFF
>TRBV29-1|TRBJ2-5|.|.
TGCAGCGTCACACAGGGCCCGGAGACCCAGTACTTC
CSVTQGPETQYF
>TRBV10-3|TRBJ2-7|.|TRBD2
TGTGCCATCAGTTCCGGGCTCGAAGTAGCGGGATCCGAGCAGTACTTC
CAISSGLEVAGSEQYF
>TRBV19|TRBJ1-2|.|.
TGTGCCAGTACCGGCCGGGGAGGCCTTGGCTATGGCTACACCTTC
CASTGRGGLGYGYTF
>TRBV30|TRBJ1-3|.|.
TGTGCCTGGAGGCCCGGGGCGGCTGGAAACACCATATATTTT
CAWRPGAAGNTIYF
>TRBV14|TRBJ2-2|.|.
TGTGCCAGCAGCCCGGGGACGGACACCGGGGAGCTGTTTTTT
CASSPGTDTGELFF
>TRBV19|TRBJ1-5|.|TRBD1
TGTGCCACCAAACAGGGGACGAGCAATCAGCCCCAGCATTTT
CATKQGTSNQPQHF
>TRBV5-4|TRBJ2-5|.|.
TGTGCCAGCAGCTTGGCCTCAGGGCGGGAGACCCAGTACTTC
CASSLASGRETQYF
>TRBV6-6|TRBJ1-6|.|.
TGTGCCAGCAGTCTCGGGGGTCCGGATAATTCACCCCTCCACTTT
CASSLGGPDNSPLHF
>TRBV6-1|TRBJ2-5|.|.
TGTGCCAGCAGTGAAGGAGGTCCCCAAGAGACCCAGTACTTC
CASSEGGPQETQYF
>TRBV4-1|TRBJ2-1|.|.
TGCGCCAGCAGCCAAGACCCGGGACTCCCGTGGTTCTTC
CASSQDPGLPWFF
>TRBV28|TRBJ1-1|.|TRBD1
TGTGCCAGCAGCCCTAAGAGGGACAGTCAGGCTTTCTTT
CASSPKRDSQAFF
>TRBV11-3|TRBJ2-7|.|TRBD2
TGTGCCAGCAGCTTAGGCGGGAGGGCCCTGCGCGAGCAGTACTTC
CASSLGGRALREQYF
>TRBV6-5|TRBJ1-2|.|.
TGTGCCAGCAGTCAACAGGAATTTCATGGCTACACCTTC
CASSQQEFHGYTF
>TRBV5-5|TRBJ2-7|once|.
TGTGCCAGCAGCTTGATTACAGGGACCGTCGAGCAGTACTTC
CASSLITGTVEQYF
>TRBV28|TRBJ1-2|.|TRBD1
TGTGCCAGCAAGGACAGGGCAGTAAACTATGGCTACACCTTC
CASKDRAVNYGYTF
>TRBV11-3|TRBJ2-2|.|.
TGTGCCAGCAGCTTAGGAATAGGGGTCACCGGGGAGCTGTTTTTT
CASSLGIGVTGELFF
>TRBV5-4|TRBJ2-1|.|TRBD2
TGTGCCAGCAGCGCGGGACTAGCGGAGTACAATGAGCAGTTCTTC
CASSAGLAEYNEQFF
>TRBV19|TRBJ1-2|.|.
TGTGCCAGTAGCGAGATCCAGGGGATAGGCTACACCTTC
CASSEIQGIGYTF
>TRBV7-2|TRBJ2-5|.|.
TGTGCCAGCAGCTCCCGGTCCATCCGGGTTGAGACCCAGTACTTC
CASSSRSIRVETQYF